The rows below give T cell receptor beta chains drawn from one sample of a study of patients and donors after allogeneic stem cell transplantation. TCRdb re-called the RT-PCR reads through MiXCR, storing one row per CDR3 protein. The sample carries 150,000 to 250,000 distinct CDR3 sequences, around two fifths recorded once. The specimen sequenced was blood, either unsorted or a sorted T cell fraction (not recorded which). These receptors all stem from a human donor who was either an allogeneic HSCT recipient or a stem cell or donor lymphocyte infusion donor (not recorded which). It is not recorded whose cells these are; they may come from a transplant donor. Both conserved end residues are part of each CDR3.

j_call: TRBJ1-3; v_call: TRBV10-3; cdr3_length: 16; cdr3_aa: CAITGTVNEAGNTIYF
j_call: TRBJ2-7; v_call: TRBV20-1; cdr3_length: 15; cdr3_aa: CSARDRGRAAYEQYF
j_call: TRBJ1-2; v_call: TRBV7-9; cdr3_length: 14; cdr3_aa: CASSLAAGLLGYTF
j_call: TRBJ2-5; v_call: TRBV12-3/TRBV12-4; cdr3_length: 15; cdr3_aa: CASSFRGQGEETQYF
j_call: TRBJ1-2; v_call: TRBV6-4; cdr3_length: 18; cdr3_aa: CASPAGTAHPVLNYGYTF
j_call: TRBJ2-7; v_call: TRBV20-1; cdr3_length: 15; cdr3_aa: CSARDDGSGIYEQYF
j_call: TRBJ2-1; v_call: TRBV7-2; cdr3_length: 16; cdr3_aa: CASSLAGAGSYNEQFF
j_call: TRBJ1-1; v_call: TRBV7-9; cdr3_length: 14; cdr3_aa: CASSFGGSDTEAFF
j_call: TRBJ1-2; v_call: TRBV9; cdr3_length: 15; cdr3_aa: CASSPGQGRNYGYTF
j_call: TRBJ2-7; v_call: TRBV4-2; cdr3_length: 16; cdr3_aa: CASSQGPGLNPLEQYF
j_call: TRBJ1-5; v_call: TRBV3-1; cdr3_length: 20; cdr3_aa: CASSQDPPGQGIGSNQPQHF
j_call: TRBJ1-6; v_call: TRBV15; cdr3_length: 15; cdr3_aa: CATSRDSTPNSPLHF
j_call: TRBJ2-1; v_call: TRBV9; cdr3_length: 14; cdr3_aa: CASSAQGASDEQFF
j_call: TRBJ2-1; v_call: TRBV14; cdr3_length: 16; cdr3_aa: CASSQVPLSGYNEQFF
j_call: TRBJ1-6; v_call: TRBV6-5; cdr3_length: 20; cdr3_aa: CASSYSPGGSRASYNSPLHF
j_call: TRBJ2-3; v_call: TRBV2; cdr3_length: 15; cdr3_aa: CASRLISGSTDTQYF
j_call: TRBJ2-3; v_call: TRBV29-1; cdr3_length: 12; cdr3_aa: CSASDFTDTQYF
j_call: TRBJ2-1; v_call: TRBV21-1; cdr3_length: 17; cdr3_aa: CASSKARDREFLDEQFF
j_call: TRBJ1-1; v_call: TRBV27; cdr3_length: 14; cdr3_aa: CASTLTGAGTEAFF
j_call: TRBJ1-1; v_call: TRBV7-6; cdr3_length: 14; cdr3_aa: CASSFKQGGTEAFF
j_call: TRBJ2-3; v_call: TRBV7-9; cdr3_length: 15; cdr3_aa: CASSLGLGEEDTQYF
j_call: TRBJ2-5; v_call: TRBV28; cdr3_length: 13; cdr3_aa: CASSHIGGETQYF
j_call: TRBJ1-6; v_call: TRBV12-3/TRBV12-4; cdr3_length: 14; cdr3_aa: CASSLGGGLSPLHF
j_call: TRBJ1-2; v_call: TRBV24-1; cdr3_length: 15; cdr3_aa: CATSDTLEENYGYTF
j_call: TRBJ1-4; v_call: TRBV6-1; cdr3_length: 13; cdr3_aa: CASSMGAGEKLFF
j_call: TRBJ1-4; v_call: TRBV12-3/TRBV12-4; cdr3_length: 13; cdr3_aa: CASSLGYREKLFF
j_call: TRBJ2-3; v_call: TRBV27; cdr3_length: 15; cdr3_aa: CASSSHRVDLDTQYF
j_call: TRBJ1-1; v_call: TRBV4-2; cdr3_length: 15; cdr3_aa: CASSPEDRVNTEAFF
j_call: TRBJ1-1; v_call: TRBV12-3/TRBV12-4; cdr3_length: 16; cdr3_aa: CASSLGTGGVGAEAFF
j_call: TRBJ1-4; v_call: TRBV15; cdr3_length: 16; cdr3_aa: CATSSDSIATNEKLFF
j_call: TRBJ2-7; v_call: TRBV6-5; cdr3_length: 13; cdr3_aa: CASRYDRAYEQYF
j_call: TRBJ1-2; v_call: TRBV6-2/TRBV6-3; cdr3_length: 15; cdr3_aa: CASSYSGRDYGGYTF
j_call: TRBJ1-5; v_call: TRBV6-2/TRBV6-3; cdr3_length: 14; cdr3_aa: CAADRDSYNQPQHF
j_call: TRBJ2-1; v_call: TRBV27; cdr3_length: 16; cdr3_aa: CASSLWLAGGPGEQFF
j_call: TRBJ2-1; v_call: TRBV4-2; cdr3_length: 16; cdr3_aa: CASSQPSGSTYNEQFF
j_call: TRBJ2-1; v_call: TRBV5-6; cdr3_length: 15; cdr3_aa: CASSPLAGTFHEQFF
j_call: TRBJ2-2; v_call: TRBV20-1; cdr3_length: 15; cdr3_aa: CSARESGLAAGELFF
j_call: TRBJ2-7; v_call: TRBV21-1; cdr3_length: 15; cdr3_aa: CASSTKGPCGYEQYF
j_call: TRBJ2-7; v_call: TRBV28; cdr3_length: 12; cdr3_aa: CASSTYRLLQYF
j_call: TRBJ1-6; v_call: TRBV28; cdr3_length: 16; cdr3_aa: CASSLISGTVNSPLHF
j_call: TRBJ2-7; v_call: TRBV4-3; cdr3_length: 13; cdr3_aa: CASSQDEGGEQYF
j_call: TRBJ2-2; v_call: TRBV29-1; cdr3_length: 15; cdr3_aa: CSAEGGQGSTGELFF
j_call: TRBJ2-3; v_call: TRBV7-2; cdr3_length: 15; cdr3_aa: CASSLVAGGRDTQYF